Listed below are T cell receptor beta chains from one sample, sequenced in a study of T cell repertoires in cytomegalovirus infection. For these receptors, no antigen is known. TCRdb reprocessed the reads with MiXCR, giving one entry per CDR3 protein. Found here are 450,000 to 550,000 distinct CDR3 sequences, about two fifths of them singletons; the top ten hold about 39%. This sample comprised cultured PBMCs, obtained from culture after CMV antigen stimulation. The receptors come from a human donor in good health (CMV status not recorded). Some clones in this sample may be carry-over from other donors' samples. Both conserved end residues are part of each CDR3. The D gene is left open where the match is weak. A clone size is listed for some rows: how often the clone was seen (once, few, many), or a class if it is expanded.

v_call: TRBV28
clone_size: NA
d_call: NA
j_call: TRBJ1-5
cdr3_aa: CATQGTQKGPQHF
cdr3_nt: TGTGCCACTCAGGGGACCCAAAAGGGGCCCCAGCATTTT

v_call: TRBV7-2
clone_size: many
d_call: TRBD1
j_call: TRBJ2-3
cdr3_aa: CASSSSPPMRGHPDTQYF
cdr3_nt: TGTGCCAGCAGCTCCTCGCCCCCTATGAGGGGGCACCCAGATACGCAGTATTTT

v_call: TRBV7-2
clone_size: many
d_call: TRBD2
j_call: TRBJ2-1
cdr3_aa: CASSSSLAGGNEQFF
cdr3_nt: TGTGCCAGCAGCTCCTCACTAGCGGGGGGGAATGAGCAGTTCTTC

v_call: TRBV7-2
clone_size: few
d_call: NA
j_call: TRBJ1-5
cdr3_aa: CASSLSSGYQPQHF
cdr3_nt: TGTGCCAGCAGCTTAAGCTCAGGTTATCAGCCCCAGCATTTT

v_call: TRBV7-4
clone_size: NA
d_call: NA
j_call: TRBJ2-1
cdr3_aa: CASSLGRANEQFF
cdr3_nt: TGTGCCAGCAGCTTAGGTAGAGCAAATGAGCAGTTCTTC

v_call: TRBV15
clone_size: once
d_call: NA
j_call: TRBJ1-3
cdr3_aa: CATSRDARGRNGNTIYF
cdr3_nt: TGTGCCACCAGCAGAGATGCGAGGGGTAGAAATGGAAACACCATATATTTT

v_call: TRBV7-8
clone_size: NA
d_call: TRBD2
j_call: TRBJ2-3
cdr3_aa: CASSLERTSGSADTQYF
cdr3_nt: TGTGCCAGCAGCCTCGAGCGGACTAGCGGGAGTGCAGATACGCAGTATTTT

v_call: TRBV19
clone_size: NA
d_call: NA
j_call: TRBJ1-3
cdr3_aa: CASSRTVSPGNTIYF
cdr3_nt: TGTGCCAGTAGCCGGACAGTATCGCCTGGAAACACCATATATTTT

v_call: TRBV12-3/TRBV12-4
clone_size: few
d_call: TRBD1
j_call: TRBJ2-5
cdr3_aa: CASSSTGGKETQYF
cdr3_nt: TGTGCCAGCAGCTCGACAGGGGGCAAAGAGACCCAGTACTTC

v_call: TRBV6-1
clone_size: NA
d_call: TRBD1
j_call: TRBJ2-1
cdr3_aa: CASSEAGGQVIYNEQFF
cdr3_nt: TGTGCCAGCAGTGAAGCAGGGGGACAGGTGATCTACAATGAGCAGTTCTTC

v_call: TRBV5-8
clone_size: NA
d_call: NA
j_call: TRBJ1-5
cdr3_aa: CASSPLDGNQPQHF
cdr3_nt: TGTGCCAGCAGCCCTCTGGACGGGAATCAGCCCCAGCATTTT

v_call: TRBV11-2
clone_size: NA
d_call: TRBD1
j_call: TRBJ1-1
cdr3_aa: CASSLGQGADTEAFF
cdr3_nt: TGTGCCAGCAGCTTAGGGCAGGGGGCCGACACTGAAGCTTTCTTT

v_call: TRBV28
clone_size: NA
d_call: TRBD2
j_call: TRBJ2-5
cdr3_aa: CASSPPSGRNQETQYF
cdr3_nt: TGTGCCAGCAGTCCGCCCTCCGGGAGGAACCAAGAGACCCAGTACTTC

v_call: TRBV20-1
clone_size: NA
d_call: TRBD2
j_call: TRBJ2-7
cdr3_aa: CSASLAAGGGEQYF
cdr3_nt: TGCAGTGCTAGTCTGGCCGCGGGAGGCGGCGAGCAGTACTTC

v_call: TRBV6-2/TRBV6-3
clone_size: few
d_call: TRBD1
j_call: TRBJ2-3
cdr3_aa: CATDRGVADTQYF
cdr3_nt: TGTGCCACCGACAGGGGGGTCGCAGATACGCAGTATTTT

v_call: TRBV4-1
clone_size: NA
d_call: NA
j_call: TRBJ1-5
cdr3_aa: CASQLHPKISNQPQHF
cdr3_nt: TGCGCCAGCCAATTACACCCGAAGATTAGCAATCAGCCCCAGCATTTT

v_call: TRBV12-3/TRBV12-4
clone_size: many
d_call: NA
j_call: TRBJ1-5
cdr3_aa: CASSLGDRGNQPQHF
cdr3_nt: TGTGCCAGCAGCTTGGGCGACAGAGGCAATCAGCCCCAGCATTTT

v_call: TRBV10-3
clone_size: once
d_call: NA
j_call: TRBJ2-7
cdr3_aa: CAISEGTSYEQYF
cdr3_nt: TGTGCCATCAGCGAAGGAACCTCCTACGAGCAGTACTTC

v_call: TRBV7-8
clone_size: few
d_call: NA
j_call: TRBJ2-7
cdr3_aa: CASSFRDLTYEQYF
cdr3_nt: TGTGCCAGCAGCTTTCGGGACCTAACCTACGAGCAGTACTTC

v_call: TRBV5-1
clone_size: few
d_call: TRBD1
j_call: TRBJ2-1
cdr3_aa: CASSYPGQGIYEQFF
cdr3_nt: TGCGCCAGCAGCTACCCGGGACAGGGAATCTATGAGCAGTTCTTC

v_call: TRBV7-2
clone_size: NA
d_call: NA
j_call: TRBJ2-1
cdr3_aa: CASSSPDQGGGEQFF
cdr3_nt: TGTGCCAGCAGCTCCCCGGACCAGGGCGGCGGTGAGCAGTTCTTC

v_call: TRBV7-6
clone_size: NA
d_call: NA
j_call: TRBJ1-6
cdr3_aa: CASSAPGPRGTSPLHF
cdr3_nt: TGTGCCAGCAGCGCGCCGGGACCCCGGGGGACCTCACCCCTCCACTTT

v_call: TRBV2
clone_size: once
d_call: TRBD2
j_call: TRBJ2-3
cdr3_aa: CASRELAGGEDTQYF
cdr3_nt: TGTGCCAGCAGGGAACTAGCGGGAGGAGAGGATACGCAGTATTTT

v_call: TRBV27
clone_size: NA
d_call: NA
j_call: TRBJ2-7
cdr3_aa: CASSFGGTHYEQYF
cdr3_nt: TGTGCCAGCAGTTTTGGGGGGACCCACTACGAGCAGTACTTC

v_call: TRBV7-2
clone_size: NA
d_call: NA
j_call: TRBJ2-7
cdr3_aa: CASSSRRGYEQYF
cdr3_nt: TGTGCCAGCAGCTCTCGGCGGGGCTACGAGCAGTACTTC

v_call: TRBV4-3
clone_size: NA
d_call: NA
j_call: TRBJ2-5
cdr3_aa: CASSQAPGQAWETQYF
cdr3_nt: TGCGCCAGCAGCCAAGCCCCTGGGCAGGCGTGGGAGACCCAGTACTTC

v_call: TRBV7-2
clone_size: NA
d_call: TRBD2
j_call: TRBJ2-5
cdr3_aa: CASSPRLAGGYQETQYF
cdr3_nt: TGTGCCAGCAGCCCCCGACTAGCGGGAGGATACCAAGAGACCCAGTACTTC

v_call: TRBV6-1
clone_size: NA
d_call: NA
j_call: TRBJ2-7
cdr3_aa: CASSETRSLYSYEQYF
cdr3_nt: TGTGCCAGCAGTGAGACGCGATCCTTATACTCCTACGAGCAGTACTTC

v_call: TRBV12-3/TRBV12-4
clone_size: NA
d_call: NA
j_call: TRBJ2-3
cdr3_aa: CASTVGGAIDTQYF
cdr3_nt: TGTGCCAGCACCGTGGGGGGGGCTATAGATACGCAGTATTTT

v_call: TRBV6-8
clone_size: NA
d_call: TRBD1
j_call: TRBJ1-2
cdr3_aa: CASTIRTGDGYTF
cdr3_nt: TGTGCCAGCACCATTCGGACAGGGGATGGCTACACCTTC

v_call: TRBV7-6
clone_size: few
d_call: TRBD1
j_call: TRBJ2-5
cdr3_aa: CASSQSRDRGEETQYF
cdr3_nt: TGTGCCAGCAGCCAGAGCCGGGACAGGGGGGAAGAGACCCAGTACTTC

v_call: TRBV7-8
clone_size: NA
d_call: NA
j_call: TRBJ2-5
cdr3_aa: CASSPTSVQETQYF
cdr3_nt: TGTGCCAGCAGCCCGACCAGCGTTCAAGAGACCCAGTACTTC